This is a list of T cell receptor beta chains from one sample in a study of OX40 agonist ivuxolimab in advanced cancers. Profiled with immunoSEQ multiplex PCR; TCRdb holds only in-frame clones, not every one. Of 100,000 to 150,000 clones listed, 92% are singletons. Sequenced material: CD4+ or CD8+ T cells sorted from blood, taken in a trial of the OX40 agonist ivuxolimab. The receptors derive from an adult with an advanced solid tumor such as melanoma, head and neck, liver or kidney cancer. CDR3s include the opening cysteine and the closing phenylalanine or tryptophan. The D gene is left open where the match is weak. Size values are once, few and many counts, or a class for expanded clones, and some rows have none.

v_call	clone_size	j_call	d_call	cdr3_aa	cdr3_nt
TRBV9	NA	TRBJ2-3	NA	CASSVALGGTDTQYF	TGTGCCAGCAGCGTAGCGCTAGGGGGCACAGATACGCAGTATTTT
TRBV5-1	NA	TRBJ2-5	TRBD1	CASSLAPQGEETQYF	TGCGCCAGCAGCTTGGCCCCCCAGGGGGAAGAGACCCAGTACTTC
TRBV9	once	TRBJ2-3	NA	CASSVVPGPSDTQYF	TGTGCCAGCAGCGTAGTGCCGGGGCCTTCAGATACGCAGTATTTT
TRBV27	NA	TRBJ2-7	TRBD1	CASSQRDRGRVYEQYF	TGTGCCAGCAGTCAAAGGGACAGGGGCCGAGTCTACGAGCAGTACTTC
TRBV5-8	NA	TRBJ1-5	NA	CASSLENSNQPQHF	TGTGCCAGCAGCTTGGAAAATAGCAATCAGCCCCAGCATTTT
TRBV7-9	NA	TRBJ1-3	NA	CASGLELGNTIYF	TGTGCCAGCGGGCTGGAACTCGGAAACACCATATATTTT
TRBV5-1	NA	TRBJ2-1	TRBD2	CASSLSAGGNNEQFF	TGCGCCAGCAGCTTGTCAGCGGGAGGTAACAATGAGCAGTTCTTC
TRBV5-1	NA	TRBJ2-1	NA	CASSFPTRQSYNEQFF	TGCGCCAGCAGCTTCCCGACGAGACAGAGCTACAATGAGCAGTTCTTC
TRBV5-1	NA	TRBJ2-6	NA	CASSRTTDKASGANVLTF	TGCGCCAGCAGCCGAACGACGGACAAAGCTTCTGGGGCCAACGTCCTGACTTTC
TRBV4-2	NA	TRBJ2-7	NA	CASSQARGLRGPVEQYF	TGTGCCAGCAGCCAAGCCCGAGGACTCCGGGGTCCGGTCGAGCAGTACTTC
TRBV11-2	NA	TRBJ2-1	TRBD2	CASSPTSATYNEQFF	TGTGCCAGCAGCCCGACTAGCGCGACGTACAATGAGCAGTTCTTC
TRBV27	NA	TRBJ2-7	NA	CASHGTDSYEQYF	TGTGCCAGCCACGGGACGGACTCCTACGAGCAGTACTTC
TRBV18	NA	TRBJ2-5	NA	CASSPGRDLATQYF	TGTGCCAGCTCACCAGGCCGGGACCTGGCCACCCAGTACTTC
TRBV28	NA	TRBJ1-1	NA	CASSFRVGTEAFF	TGTGCCAGCAGTTTCCGGGTTGGGACTGAAGCTTTCTTT
TRBV2	NA	TRBJ2-1	TRBD2	CASRESGTNYNEQFF	TGTGCCAGCAGAGAGAGCGGGACTAATTACAATGAGCAGTTCTTC
TRBV5-1	NA	TRBJ1-1	NA	CASSLTLSTVSTEAFF	TGCGCCAGCAGCTTGACCCTTTCGACAGTGAGCACTGAAGCTTTCTTT
TRBV7-9	NA	TRBJ1-2	TRBD1	CASSVGQGAGYGYTF	TGTGCCAGCAGCGTGGGACAGGGGGCCGGCTATGGCTACACCTTC
TRBV7-6	NA	TRBJ1-2	NA	CASSNDDGVYGYTF	TGTGCCAGCAGCAATGACGACGGTGTCTATGGCTACACCTTC
TRBV28	NA	TRBJ2-7	NA	CASTLQARFSYEQYF	TGTGCCAGCACTCTACAGGCACGATTCTCCTACGAGCAGTACTTC
TRBV9	NA	TRBJ1-2	NA	CASRQWGRNGYTF	TGTGCCAGCAGACAGTGGGGGCGGAATGGCTACACCTTC
TRBV7-9	NA	TRBJ2-7	NA	CASSSPGQHYEQYF	TGTGCCAGCAGCTCCCCGGGACAACACTACGAGCAGTACTTC
TRBV7-2	NA	TRBJ2-2	NA	CASSSTDTGELFF	TGTGCCAGCAGCTCGACAGACACCGGGGAGCTGTTTTTT
TRBV5-4	NA	TRBJ2-1	TRBD2	CASRKPGLANNEQFF	TGTGCCAGCAGAAAGCCGGGACTAGCCAACAATGAGCAGTTCTTC
TRBV5-5	NA	TRBJ2-3	TRBD2	CASSTGLAGDADTQYF	TGTGCCAGCAGCACCGGACTAGCGGGAGATGCAGATACGCAGTATTTT
TRBV11-2	NA	TRBJ2-5	NA	CASSQGGGRETQYF	TGTGCCAGCAGCCAGGGGGGAGGAAGGGAGACCCAGTACTTC
TRBV6-5	NA	TRBJ2-1	TRBD2	CASSSPGLAEQFF	TGTGCCAGCAGTTCCCCGGGACTAGCAGAACAGTTCTTC
TRBV7-8	NA	TRBJ1-5	TRBD1	CASSLAGDRSWSNQPQHF	TGTGCCAGCAGCTTAGCTGGGGACAGGAGCTGGAGCAATCAGCCCCAGCATTTT